This T cell receptor beta chain is drawn from a study of CD8 T cells in ankylosing spondylitis. On this clonotype itself: Its antigen is not known.

TCRdb reanalysed the 5' RACE reads using MiXCR and keeps one entry per CDR3 protein. The sample has about 540,000 distinct CDR3 sequences, roughly 12% seen once. The length of the CDR3 is 15 residues. J gave up 5 bases and V 5 bases, and 9 bases lay outside the gene matches. Germline V lookup: CDR1 PRHDT, CDR2 FYEKMQ (reference sequence). Broader study findings: Among TCR beta sequences, a motif of under ten highly homologous variants appeared characteristic of ankylosing spondylitis blood. Reportedly, matched ankylosing spondylitis synovial fluid was significantly enriched for disease-linked clones. There were earlier reports of some motif variants in reactive arthritis synovial fluid and blood.

The sequenced sample was blood, either unsorted or a sorted T cell fraction (not recorded which). The chain is built from TRBV13 and TRBJ2-5; 9 bases are a match to TRBD2. This TCR was recovered from a male donor with ankylosing spondylitis. CDR3 loop: CASSPRLAAGETQYF. The CDR3 nucleotides are TGTGCCAGCAGCCCGCGACTAGCGGCTGGGGAGACCCAGTACTTC.